This TCR beta chain was captured by sequencing in a study of spatial heterogeneity in lung cancer. For the study at large: For the average unique TCR and UMI combination, more than eight occurrences appeared in raw reads. Findings of the study overall: Expanded alpha and beta TCR counts within tumors tracked tumor mutation counts. When ubiquitous and regional expanded TCRs were counted, their numbers tracked ubiquitous and regional nonsynonymous mutations, respectively.

TCRdb independently ran MiXCR on the 5' RACE reads; one entry per CDR3 protein. The sample records about 9,800 distinct CDR3 sequences, around half being singletons. Documented time point: sample taken at primary tumor resection. There were some 76 donors, all of them untreated patients with early-stage non-small cell lung cancer. From tumor, nontumor lung or frozen PBMC, whole RNA was taken unsorted for sequencing. Per germline, CDR1 MNHNS and CDR2 SASEGT. This CDR3 contains 15 residues. Trimming took 8 bases from V and 1 from J, leaving 14 bases between them. A remark on this clonotype: Its target is unknown.

This sequence was found in a female donor with early-stage non-small cell lung cancer. The V gene is TRBV6-1, the J gene TRBJ2-2; no clear D gene. Sequenced here: lung tumor tissue, sampled at surgery. The CDR3 DNA reads TGTGCCAGCTGGCGTGGGATTGGGAACACCGGGGAGCTGTTTTTT. Its protein is CASWRGIGNTGELFF.